The 2 T cell receptor beta chains below all came from one sample that was sequenced in a study of blood T cell repertoires in COVID-19. Sequencing used immunoSEQ multiplex PCR; TCRdb keeps in-frame clones, though not all of them. The sample records around 190,000 clones, 88% being singletons. Sample: PBMCs or T cells enriched from blood (not recorded which). Receptors were obtained from a woman between 18 and 29 years old who had recovered from COVID-19.

This clone occurred once. The rearrangement links TRBV20-1 to TRBJ1-1; D is ambiguous. In germline, CDR1 is DFQATT, CDR2 SNEGSKA (reference sequence). The CDR3 totals 11 residues. In nucleotides, the CDR3 is TGCAGAGGAGAGGGAGGCACTGAAGCTTTCTTT. This sequence encodes CRGEGGTEAFF.

This rearrangement joins TRBV23-1 to TRBJ1-5; maybe TRBD1 (5 bases). TRBV23-1 is noted as an ORF with a role that remains uncertain. The CDR3 has 14 residues. Trimming stripped 3 bases from V and 6 bases from J, with 12 bases between. CDR3: CASSHCPGVQPQHF. The CDR3 region has the DNA TGCGCCAGCAGTCACTGCCCGGGGGTTCAGCCCCAGCATTTT.